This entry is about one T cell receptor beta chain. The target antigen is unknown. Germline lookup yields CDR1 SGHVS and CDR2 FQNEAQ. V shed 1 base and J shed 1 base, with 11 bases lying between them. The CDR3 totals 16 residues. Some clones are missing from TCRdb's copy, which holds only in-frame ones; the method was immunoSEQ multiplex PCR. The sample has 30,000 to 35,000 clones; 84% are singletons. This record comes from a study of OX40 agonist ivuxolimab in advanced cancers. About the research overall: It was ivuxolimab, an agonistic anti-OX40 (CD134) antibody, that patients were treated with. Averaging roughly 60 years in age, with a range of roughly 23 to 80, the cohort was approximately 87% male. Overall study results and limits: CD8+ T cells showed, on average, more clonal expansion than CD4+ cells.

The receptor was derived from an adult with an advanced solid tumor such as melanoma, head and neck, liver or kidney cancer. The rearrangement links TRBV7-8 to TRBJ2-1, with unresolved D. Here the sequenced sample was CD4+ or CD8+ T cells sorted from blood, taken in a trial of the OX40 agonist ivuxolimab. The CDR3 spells CASSLEVPASYNEQFF. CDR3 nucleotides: TGTGCCAGCAGCTTAGAGGTTCCGGCTTCCTACAATGAGCAGTTCTTC.